This T cell receptor (beta chain) appears in the sequencing data of a study of T cells in localized non-small cell lung cancer. Sequenced by immunoSEQ multiplex PCR; TCRdb stores in-frame clones only, minus some. The table shows 20,000 to 25,000 clones, with about 88% occurring only once. Germline V CDR1 and CDR2: SGHRS, YFSETQ. Trimming took off 4 bases at V and 6 bases at J, with 17 bases between the two ends. The CDR3 length is 14 residues. Study-wide points: Tumor samples were not multi-region, leaving intratumor heterogeneity unexcluded. Uninvolved adjacent lung had more T cell clonality than any other tissue, topping tumor. A raised T cell density in blood coincided with lengthier overall survival. Appearing in adjacent lung were a median about 50 of the top 100 tumor clones.

This clone was detected once. The antigen is unknown. The rearrangement uses TRBV5-1 and TRBJ2-7; maybe TRBD2 (5 bases). This specimen was PBMCs, taken before any cancer treatment. The TCR was taken from a man aged 40 to 70 with stage II squamous cell lung carcinoma. CDR3 residues: CASSREPNAGEQYF. CDR3 nucleotide sequence: TGCGCCAGCAGCAGAGAACCTAACGCGGGCGAGCAGTACTTC.